This T cell receptor beta chain was documented in a study of shared clonotypes between healthy human individuals. Study-wide context: Sampling drew on donors who were a couple of women and a few men aged 18 to 49. The study, taken as a whole, reports: Of the naive CD4 clonotypes, around 5% were shared across a handful of donors.

Investigators spread the genomic DNA of each subset evenly over several immunoSEQ plates. The protocol was immunoSEQ multiplex PCR, while the TCRdb copy is restricted to in-frame clones and leaves out a portion. The table records some 2,400,000 clones, more than 90% of them present only once. V was pared by 5 bases and J by 5 bases, with 9 bases between. Germline loops: CDR1 SEHNR, CDR2 FQNEAQ (reference sequence). The CDR3 length is 12 residues. With respect to this clone: Antigen unknown.

The receptor was isolated from a man aged 18 to 29 in good health. The chain has TRBV7-9 and TRBJ2-5, with D uncertain. The sample taken for sequencing was naive CD4+ T cells sorted from blood. Subset: CD45RA+ positively selected. CDR3 coding DNA: TGTGCCAGCAGCGTAACGTCCGAGACCCAGTACTTC. This encodes CASSVTSETQYF.